Sequencing of this TCR beta chain was carried out in a study of blood T cell repertoires in COVID-19 (dated by TCRdb to 2019 to 2021). In the study overall: Samples from collaborators originated in the United States, Italy and Spain and spanned both the acute and convalescent phases of COVID-19. The material from the prospective study consisted of cDNA or gDNA derived from T cells, B-cell-depleted T cells, or PBMCs. Subjects who had been exposed to COVID-19, were actively infected with it, or had recovered from it provided the deeply sampled blood TCRbeta repertoires that made up the dataset. The repertoires were made available in a free public database intended to serve as a resource for research on the immune response to SARS-CoV-2. The samples were drawn from the first 160 participants of the ongoing ImmuneRACE study and from 950 to 1,500 subjects provided by 6 global collaborators. Nearly every sample came with metadata listing a de-identified subject ID, COVID-19 status, age in years and sex. Where available, HLA class I and class II types were taken from metadata supplied by the sample provider and were not determined by assay-based typing.

TCRbeta CDR3 regions were amplified from genomic DNA by means of the immunoSEQ Assay, a bias-controlled multiplex PCR. The published analysis was carried out like this. Within the assay, amplification of reference gene primers was used to estimate how many nucleated cells each sample contained. To quantify the absolute abundance of each unique TCRbeta CDR3 rearrangement, sequence reads were collapsed and filtered. For each sample, productive Simpson clonality was calculated as the square root of Simpson's diversity index across productive rearrangements. In its TCRdb copy, this immuneACCESS table keeps in-frame sequences only and misses some clones. Where compared with another copy, unresolved V genes explain less than half of these, and the others have no known cause. V and J calls plus clone size are reproduced from that table; the DNA served to infer D and trimming. Here the sample has over 200,000 clones; 75% to 90% occur a single time. Clones ranked in the top ten supply roughly 4.9% of the sample.

This clone has only a few counts. Which antigen it targets is not known. No base-level quality is on record; no much larger clone is a single base apart. Measured from the cysteine to the phenylalanine, the CDR3 is 15 residues long. Just CDR3 DNA is preserved here, 45 bases in frame from base 1. CDR1 and CDR2 are read off the germline V gene as SGDLS and YYNGEE. After removal of 3 bases from V and 0 bases from J, the junction retains 1 base not matched to a gene. Whole blood was collected in K2EDTA tubes by collaborating institutions according to the institutions' own protocols. Collaborator samples were shipped for TCRbeta analysis as frozen whole blood, isolated PBMCs, or DNA extracted from either sample type. Results and caveats for the whole study, not just this receptor: The quantity of clinical and demographic metadata differed by source and by participant and was supplied without curation.

The sample comprised peripheral blood. The sequence is built from TRBV9 and TRBJ2-7, with 12 bases in between that match TRBD2. The sequence came from a human donor in a cohort sampled during active COVID-19. The encoded CDR3 is CASSATSGSSYEQYF. In nucleotide form, the sequence is TGTGCCAGCAGCGCGACTAGCGGGAGCTCCTACGAGCAGTACTTC.